These 2 T cell receptor beta chains share one sample of origin, sequenced in a study of T cells in Graves' hyperthyroidism and ophthalmopathy. Authors of the study amplified TCR beta CDR3 regions from RNA transcripts. The HTBI set primed first-round TCR CDR3 RT-PCR. TCRdb redid the calling of the multiplex PCR reads with MiXCR, one entry per CDR3 protein. The sample holds fewer than 700,000 distinct CDR3 sequences, about 16% seen once. The specimen was blood. The receptors originated from a woman in her twenties or thirties with Graves' hyperthyroidism.

In its sample, this clonotype was seen many times. The rearrangement links TRBV24-1 to TRBJ2-2; no firm D call. Germline CDR1 and CDR2: KGHDR and SFDVKD. With 4 bases removed from V and 5 bases from J, the gap between germline ends came to 7 bases. CDR3 length: 13 residues. DNA of the CDR3: TGTGCCACCAGTGAAACGATGACCGGGGAGCTGTTTTTT. Its translation: CATSETMTGELFF.

This clonotype occurred many times. The V and J genes are TRBV12-3 or TRBV12-4 and TRBJ2-3, with TRBD1 identical over 7 bases. The CDR3 contains 14 residues. V lost 5 bases and J lost 1; bases outside the gene matches: 3. CDR3 region: CASSTTGRTDTQYF. In DNA form, the CDR3 reads TGTGCCAGCAGTACGACAGGGCGCACAGATACGCAGTATTTT.